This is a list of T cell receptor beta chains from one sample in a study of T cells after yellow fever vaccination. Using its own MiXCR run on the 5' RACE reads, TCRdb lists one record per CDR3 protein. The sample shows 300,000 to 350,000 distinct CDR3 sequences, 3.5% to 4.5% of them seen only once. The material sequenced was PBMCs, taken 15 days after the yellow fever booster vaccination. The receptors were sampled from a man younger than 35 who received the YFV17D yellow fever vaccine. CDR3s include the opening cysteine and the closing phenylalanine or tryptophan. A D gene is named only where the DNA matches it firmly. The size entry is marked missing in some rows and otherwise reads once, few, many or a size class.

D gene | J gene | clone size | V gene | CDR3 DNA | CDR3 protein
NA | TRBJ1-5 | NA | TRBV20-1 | TGCAGTGCTAGAGATCAAGGCAGGGGCGGCAATCAGCCCCAGCATTTT | CSARDQGRGGNQPQHF
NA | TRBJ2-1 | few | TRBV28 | TGTGCCAGCAGTCCTGATGCACAGGGTTCCTACAATGAGCAGTTCTTC | CASSPDAQGSYNEQFF
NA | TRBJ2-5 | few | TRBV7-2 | TGTGCCAGCAGCTTAGCCGCCCGTCAAGAGACCCAGTACTTC | CASSLAARQETQYF
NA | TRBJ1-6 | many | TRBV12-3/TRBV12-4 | TGTGCCAGCACCGAGGACGGTTGGACACCCCTCCACTTT | CASTEDGWTPLHF
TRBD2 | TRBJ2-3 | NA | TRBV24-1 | TGTGCCACCAGTGATCCACTAGCGGGACACACAGATACGCAGTATTTT | CATSDPLAGHTDTQYF
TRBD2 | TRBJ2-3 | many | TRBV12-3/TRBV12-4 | TGTGCCAGCAGTCGCGACTGGGCTAGCGGGGGGGCTACAGATACGCAGTATTTT | CASSRDWASGGATDTQYF
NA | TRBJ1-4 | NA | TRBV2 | TGTGCCAGCAGTGCAACAACCGGGACGGCTAATGAAAAACTGTTTTTT | CASSATTGTANEKLFF
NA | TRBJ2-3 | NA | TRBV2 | TGTGCCAGCAGTGACAGGGGTGGCGCAGATACGCAGTATTTT | CASSDRGGADTQYF
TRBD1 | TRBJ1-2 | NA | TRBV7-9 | TGTGCCAGCAGCTTAGGACGCGGGACAGAGGAACCCTATGGCTACACCTTC | CASSLGRGTEEPYGYTF
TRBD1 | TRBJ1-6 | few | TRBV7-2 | TGTGCCAGCAGCTTCCGGACAGGCAATGGGGATTCACCCCTCCACTTT | CASSFRTGNGDSPLHF
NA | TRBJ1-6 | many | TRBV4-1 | TGCGCCAGCAGCCAAGATCGGTCTGGCTCCTATAATTCACCCCTCCACTTT | CASSQDRSGSYNSPLHF
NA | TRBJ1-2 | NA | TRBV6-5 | TGTGCCAGCGGCGAATTCGGGCCGAACTATGGCTACACCTTC | CASGEFGPNYGYTF
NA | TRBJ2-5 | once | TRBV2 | TGTGCCAGCGAGGGCGGACTTATACAAGAGACCCAGTACTTC | CASEGGLIQETQYF
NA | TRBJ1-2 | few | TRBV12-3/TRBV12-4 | TGTGCCAGCAGTTTTAGGCGGGTCGTGGCTAACTATGGCTACACCTTC | CASSFRRVVANYGYTF
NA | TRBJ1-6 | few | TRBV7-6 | TGTGCCAGCAGCTCGGTTTCAGGGACCTCTTCGCCCCTCCACTTT | CASSSVSGTSSPLHF
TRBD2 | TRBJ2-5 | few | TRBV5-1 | TGCGCCAGCAGCTTGGCCGAGACTAGCGGGGGTTGGTACCAAGAGACCCAGTACTTC | CASSLAETSGGWYQETQYF
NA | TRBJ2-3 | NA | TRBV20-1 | TGCAGTGCTAAAGGGGGCGGGAATACGCAGTATTTT | CSAKGGGNTQYF
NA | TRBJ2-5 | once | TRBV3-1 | TGTGCCAGCAAGGGCCCGGGGGCCAAAGAGACCCAGTACTTC | CASKGPGAKETQYF
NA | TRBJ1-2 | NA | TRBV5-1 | TGCGCCAGCAGCCTGGACTGGGGCGGCTACACCTTC | CASSLDWGGYTF
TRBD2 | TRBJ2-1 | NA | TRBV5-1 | TGCGCCAGCAGCAAGACTAGCGGAAATCACAATGAGCAGTTCTTC | CASSKTSGNHNEQFF
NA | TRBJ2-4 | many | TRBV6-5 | TGTGCCAGCAGTTACTCGGGGGAGGCCAAAAACATTCAGTACTTC | CASSYSGEAKNIQYF
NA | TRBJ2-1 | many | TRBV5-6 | TGTGCCAGCAGCTTGAGGGATTATGCCCTAAGAGCGTTCTTC | CASSLRDYALRAFF